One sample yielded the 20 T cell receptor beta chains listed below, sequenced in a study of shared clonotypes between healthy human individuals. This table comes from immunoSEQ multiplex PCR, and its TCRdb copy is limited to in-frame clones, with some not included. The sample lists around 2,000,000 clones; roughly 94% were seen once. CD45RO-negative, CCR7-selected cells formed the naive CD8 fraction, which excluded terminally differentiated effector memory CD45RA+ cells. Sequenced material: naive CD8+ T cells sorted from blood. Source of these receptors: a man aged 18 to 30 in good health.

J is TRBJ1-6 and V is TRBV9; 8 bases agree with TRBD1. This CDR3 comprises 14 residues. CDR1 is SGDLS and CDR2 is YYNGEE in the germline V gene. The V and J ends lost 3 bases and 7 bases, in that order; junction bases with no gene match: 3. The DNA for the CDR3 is TGTGCCAGCAGCGGGACAGGGACAAATTCACCCCTCCACTTT. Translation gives CASSGTGTNSPLHF.

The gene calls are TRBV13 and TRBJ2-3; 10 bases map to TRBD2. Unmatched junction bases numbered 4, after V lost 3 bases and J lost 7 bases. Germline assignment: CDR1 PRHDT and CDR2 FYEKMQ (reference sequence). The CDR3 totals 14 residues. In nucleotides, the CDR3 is TGTGCCAGCAGCTTCAGCGGGGGGGTTTATACGCAGTATTTT. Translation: CASSFSGGVYTQYF.

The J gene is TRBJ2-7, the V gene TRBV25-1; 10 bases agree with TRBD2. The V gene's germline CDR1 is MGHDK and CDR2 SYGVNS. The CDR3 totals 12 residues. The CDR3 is CASEREGHEQYF. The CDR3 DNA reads TGTGCTAGTGAGCGGGAGGGCCACGAGCAGTACTTC.

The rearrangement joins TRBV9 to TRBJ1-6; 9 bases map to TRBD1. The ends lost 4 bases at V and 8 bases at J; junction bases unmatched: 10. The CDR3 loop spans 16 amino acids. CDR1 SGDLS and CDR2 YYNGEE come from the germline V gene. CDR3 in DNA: TGTGCCAGCAGCACACCGGGACAGGGACCCCATTCACCCCTCCACTTT. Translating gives CASSTPGQGPHSPLHF. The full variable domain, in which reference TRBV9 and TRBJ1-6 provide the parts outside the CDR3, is DSGVTQTPKHLITATGQRVTLRCSPRSGDLSVYWYQQSLDQGLQFLIQYYNGEERAKGNILERFSAQQFPDLHSELNLSSLELGDSALYFCASSTPGQGPHSPLHFGNGTRLTVT.

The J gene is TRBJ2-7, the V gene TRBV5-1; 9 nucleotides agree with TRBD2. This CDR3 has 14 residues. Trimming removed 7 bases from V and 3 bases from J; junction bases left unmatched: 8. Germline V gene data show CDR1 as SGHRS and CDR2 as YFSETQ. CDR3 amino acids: CASSYRREGYEQYF. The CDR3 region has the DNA TGCGCCAGCTCGTACAGGCGGGAGGGCTACGAGCAGTACTTC.

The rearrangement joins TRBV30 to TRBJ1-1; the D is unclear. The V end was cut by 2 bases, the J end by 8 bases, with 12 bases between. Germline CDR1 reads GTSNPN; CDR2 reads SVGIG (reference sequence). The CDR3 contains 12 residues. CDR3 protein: CAWSFLQREAFF. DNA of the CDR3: TGTGCCTGGAGTTTTCTCCAGAGAGAAGCTTTCTTT.

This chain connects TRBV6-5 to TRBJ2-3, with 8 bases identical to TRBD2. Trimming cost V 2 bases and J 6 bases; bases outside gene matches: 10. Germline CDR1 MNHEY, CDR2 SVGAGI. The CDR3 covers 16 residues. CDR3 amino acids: CASSYGIAGTFDTQYF. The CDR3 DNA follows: TGTGCCAGCAGTTACGGTATAGCGGGGACGTTTGATACGCAGTATTTT.

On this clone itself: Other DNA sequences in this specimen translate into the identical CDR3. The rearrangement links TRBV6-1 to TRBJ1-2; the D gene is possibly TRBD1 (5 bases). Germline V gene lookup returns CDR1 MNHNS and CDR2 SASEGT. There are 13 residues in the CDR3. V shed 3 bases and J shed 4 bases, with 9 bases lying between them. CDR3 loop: CASSEGPSYGYTF. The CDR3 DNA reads TGTGCCAGCAGTGAGGGACCGTCCTATGGCTACACCTTC.

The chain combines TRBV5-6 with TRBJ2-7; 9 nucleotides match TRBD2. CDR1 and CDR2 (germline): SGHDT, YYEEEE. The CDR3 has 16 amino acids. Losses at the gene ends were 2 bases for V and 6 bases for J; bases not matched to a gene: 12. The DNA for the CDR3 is TGTGCCAGCAGCTTCTCGGTCCTAGCGGGATTTTTCGAGCAGTACTTC. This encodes CASSFSVLAGFFEQYF.

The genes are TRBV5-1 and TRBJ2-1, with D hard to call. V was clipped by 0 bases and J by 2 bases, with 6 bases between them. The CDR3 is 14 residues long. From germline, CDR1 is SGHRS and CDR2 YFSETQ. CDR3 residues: CASSLVQPYNEQFF. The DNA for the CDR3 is TGCGCCAGCAGCTTGGTTCAGCCCTACAATGAGCAGTTCTTC.

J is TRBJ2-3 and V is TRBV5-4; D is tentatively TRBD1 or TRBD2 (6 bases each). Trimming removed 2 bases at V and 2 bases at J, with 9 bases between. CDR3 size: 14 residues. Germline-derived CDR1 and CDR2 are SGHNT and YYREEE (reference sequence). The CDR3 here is CASSLGGNTDTQYF. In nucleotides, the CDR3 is TGTGCCAGCAGCTTAGGGGGGAACACAGATACGCAGTATTTT. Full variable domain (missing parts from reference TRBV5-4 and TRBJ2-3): ETGVTQSPTHLIKTRGQQVTLRCSSQSGHNTVSWYQQALGQGPQFIFQYYREEENGRGNFPPRFSGLQFPNYSSELNVNALELDDSALYLCASSLGGNTDTQYFGPGTRLTVL.

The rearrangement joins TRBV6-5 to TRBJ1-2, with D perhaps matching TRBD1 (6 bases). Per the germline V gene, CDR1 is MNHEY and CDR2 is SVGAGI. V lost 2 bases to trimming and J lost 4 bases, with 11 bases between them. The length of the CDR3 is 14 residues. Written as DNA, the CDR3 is TGTGCCAGCAGTTACCAACAGGGAACCTATGGCTACACCTTC. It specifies CASSYQQGTYGYTF.

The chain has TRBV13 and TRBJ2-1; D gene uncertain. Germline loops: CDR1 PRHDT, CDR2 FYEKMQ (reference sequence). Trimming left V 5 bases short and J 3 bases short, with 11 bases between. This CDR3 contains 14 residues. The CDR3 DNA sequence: TGTGCCAGCAGCCCGTCCACCCGCTACAATGAGCAGTTCTTC. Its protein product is CASSPSTRYNEQFF. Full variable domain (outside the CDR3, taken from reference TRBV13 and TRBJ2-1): AAGVIQSPRHLIKEKRETATLKCYPIPRHDTVYWYQQGPGQDPQFLISFYEKMQSDKGSIPDRFSAQQFSDYHSELNMSSLELGDSALYFCASSPSTRYNEQFFGPGTRLTVL.

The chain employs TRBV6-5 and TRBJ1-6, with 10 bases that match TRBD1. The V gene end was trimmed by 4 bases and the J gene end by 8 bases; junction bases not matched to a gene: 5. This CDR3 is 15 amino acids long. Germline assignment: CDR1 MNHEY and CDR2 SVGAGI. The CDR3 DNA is TGTGCCAGCAGTTCGCCGGGACAGGGGCATTCACCCCTCCACTTT. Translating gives CASSSPGQGHSPLHF.

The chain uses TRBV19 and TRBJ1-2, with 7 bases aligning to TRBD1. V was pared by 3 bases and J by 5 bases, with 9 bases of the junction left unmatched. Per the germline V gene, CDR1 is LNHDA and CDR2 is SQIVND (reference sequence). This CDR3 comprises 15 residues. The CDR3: CASSMFAGQAYGYTF. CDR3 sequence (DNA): TGTGCCAGTAGTATGTTCGCCGGACAGGCGTATGGCTACACCTTC. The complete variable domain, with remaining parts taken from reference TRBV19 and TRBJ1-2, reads DGGITQSPKYLFRKEGQNVTLSCEQNLNHDAMYWYRQDPGQGLRLIYYSQIVNDFQKGDIAEGYSVSREKKESFPLTVTSAQKNPTAFYLCASSMFAGQAYGYTFGSGTRLTVV.

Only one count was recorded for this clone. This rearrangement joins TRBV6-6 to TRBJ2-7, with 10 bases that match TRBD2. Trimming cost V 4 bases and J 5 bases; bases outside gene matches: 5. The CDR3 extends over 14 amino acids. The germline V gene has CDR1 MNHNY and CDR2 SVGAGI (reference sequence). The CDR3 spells CASSFGTSVDEQYF. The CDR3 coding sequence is TGTGCCAGCAGTTTCGGGACTAGCGTGGACGAGCAGTACTTC.

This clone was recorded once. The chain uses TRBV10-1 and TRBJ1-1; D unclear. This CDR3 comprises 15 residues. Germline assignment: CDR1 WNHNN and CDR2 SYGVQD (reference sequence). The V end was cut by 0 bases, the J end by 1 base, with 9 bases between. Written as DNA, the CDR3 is TGCGCCAGCAGTGAGTCGACATTACCGAACACTGAAGCTTTCTTT. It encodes CASSESTLPNTEAFF.

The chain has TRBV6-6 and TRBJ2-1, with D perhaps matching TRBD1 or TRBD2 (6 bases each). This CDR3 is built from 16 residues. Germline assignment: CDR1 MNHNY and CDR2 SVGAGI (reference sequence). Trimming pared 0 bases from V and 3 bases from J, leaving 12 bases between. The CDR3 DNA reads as TGTGCCAGCAGTTACTCGCTACAGGGAGGCTACAATGAGCAGTTCTTC. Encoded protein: CASSYSLQGGYNEQFF.

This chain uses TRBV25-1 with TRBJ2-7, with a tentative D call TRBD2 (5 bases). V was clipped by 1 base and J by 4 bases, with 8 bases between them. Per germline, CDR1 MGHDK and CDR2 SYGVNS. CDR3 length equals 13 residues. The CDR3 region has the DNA TGTGCCAGCAGTGAATTAAGCGGTTACGAGCAGTACTTC. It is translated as CASSELSGYEQYF.

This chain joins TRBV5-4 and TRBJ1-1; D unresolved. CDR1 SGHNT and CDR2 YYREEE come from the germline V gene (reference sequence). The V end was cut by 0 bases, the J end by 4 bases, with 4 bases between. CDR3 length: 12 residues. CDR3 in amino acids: CASSLGPTEAFF. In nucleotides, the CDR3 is TGTGCCAGCAGCTTGGGCCCCACTGAAGCTTTCTTT.